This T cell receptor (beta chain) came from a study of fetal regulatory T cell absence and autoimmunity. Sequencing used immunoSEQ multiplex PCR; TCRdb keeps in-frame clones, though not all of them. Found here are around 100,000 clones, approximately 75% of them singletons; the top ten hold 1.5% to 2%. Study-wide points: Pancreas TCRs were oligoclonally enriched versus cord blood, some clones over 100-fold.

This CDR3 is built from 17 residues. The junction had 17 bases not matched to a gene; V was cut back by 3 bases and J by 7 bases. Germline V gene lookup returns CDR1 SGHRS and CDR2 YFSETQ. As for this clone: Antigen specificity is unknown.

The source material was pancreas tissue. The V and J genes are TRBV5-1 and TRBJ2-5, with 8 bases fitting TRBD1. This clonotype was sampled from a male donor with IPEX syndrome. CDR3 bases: TGCGCCAGCAGCTACGCTCCGACAGGGGTGCCCGGTGGGACCCAGTACTTC. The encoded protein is CASSYAPTGVPGGTQYF.